This TCR beta chain was identified during a study of blood T cell repertoires in COVID-19. Across the study: Specimens from acute and convalescent COVID-19 originated in the United States, Italy and Spain. Nucleic acid was either cDNA or gDNA, and it came from T cells, B-cell-depleted T cells, or PBMCs.

As handled by the study authors: Estimates of nucleated cell counts were drawn from the amplification of reference gene primers. Data came from immunoSEQ multiplex PCR; TCRdb stores just in-frame clones and leaves some out. Clone size and V and J calls were adopted from that table, with D and trimming inferred from the DNA. Of 200,000 to 250,000 clones listed, around 87% are singletons. This CDR3 is built from 16 residues. V lost 4 bases and J 2 bases, leaving 17 bases between the germline ends. Germline V lookup: CDR1 SGHNT, CDR2 YYREEE (reference sequence). The sequenced sample consisted of peripheral blood. The receptor's source is a woman between 25 and 40 years old who had recovered from COVID-19. V is TRBV5-4 and J is TRBJ2-3; a weak D match, TRBD2 (6 bases). The CDR3 protein is CASSQHRLGATDTQYF. In DNA, the CDR3 is TGTGCCAGCAGCCAACATAGACTAGGCGCCACAGATACGCAGTATTTT.